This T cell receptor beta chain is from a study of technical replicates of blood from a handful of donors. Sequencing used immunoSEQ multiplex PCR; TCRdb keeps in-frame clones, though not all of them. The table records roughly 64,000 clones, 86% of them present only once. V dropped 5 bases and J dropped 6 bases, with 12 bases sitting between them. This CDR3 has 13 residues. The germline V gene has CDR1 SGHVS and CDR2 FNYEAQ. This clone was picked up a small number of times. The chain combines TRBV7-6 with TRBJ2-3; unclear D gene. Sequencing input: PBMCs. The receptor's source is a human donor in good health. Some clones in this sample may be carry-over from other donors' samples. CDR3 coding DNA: TGTGCCAGCAGCCCCTGGCCCGGGGATACGCAGTATTTT. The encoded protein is CASSPWPGDTQYF.